This TCR beta chain was identified in a study of vaccination and CD4 T cells after COVID-19. Study information: Convalescent patients gave post-COVID blood a median approximately 100 days post-diagnosis, range 35 to 161. The peptides that stimulated the cells were overlapping spike peptides from SARS-CoV-2, HCoV-NL63, HCoV-OC43 and HCoV-229E. Overall study findings and caveats: Looking at convalescent patients, a median approximately 88% of reactive clones were present only post-vaccination.

Sample treatment: roughly 11-day PBMC culture with coronavirus spike peptide pools or control peptides (ViraFEST assay). The Oncomine TCR Beta short-read assay was applied to DNA of cultured CD4+ T cells. From cultured CD4+ T cells, genomic DNA was extracted. TCRdb re-called the PCR reads through MiXCR, storing one row per CDR3 protein. This sample has about 15,000 distinct CDR3 sequences, with roughly 73% found just once. For this clonotype: The antigen remains undetermined.

The V end lost 4 bases, the J end lost 5 bases, and 14 bases lay between the germline ends. The germline V gene encodes CDR1 LNHDA and CDR2 SQIVND (reference sequence). CDR3 length equals 14 residues. The sequence came from a human donor who had recovered from COVID-19. The sequenced sample was CD4+ T cells from blood, cultured in vitro. This chain connects TRBV19 to TRBJ2-5, with D tentatively TRBD2 (6 bases). The CDR3 loop is CASSTRSGLETQYF. In DNA form, the CDR3 reads TGTGCCAGTAGTACCAGGAGCGGGTTGGAGACCCAGTACTTC.